The source of this T cell receptor beta chain is a study of blood T cell repertoires in COVID-19. Study in general: From the United States, Italy and Spain came samples of acute and convalescent COVID-19. The cDNA or gDNA used as material had been derived from T cells, B-cell-depleted T cells, or PBMCs.

TCRdb's table, derived via immunoSEQ multiplex PCR, lists solely in-frame clones and lacks some. The repertoire includes 100,000 or so clones, 80% to 85% of them detected once, and around 2% sits in the top ten. This TCR was sampled from a man aged 65 to 79 with active or convalescent COVID-19. Sequencing input: peripheral blood.

DNA of the CDR3: TGTGCCAGTAGTGCACGACAGGGGTGGAATGAGCAGTTCTTC. Translation: CASSARQGWNEQFF. The chain has TRBV19 and TRBJ2-1; 8 nucleotides match TRBD1. J was trimmed by 7 bases and V by 5 bases; bases with no gene match: 7. This CDR3 has 14 residues. CDR1 LNHDA and CDR2 SQIVND come from the germline V gene (reference sequence).